A single sample gave rise to the 6 T cell receptor beta chains below, sequenced in a study of multiple sclerosis patients with progressive multifocal leukoencephalopathy. The assay was immunoSEQ multiplex PCR, and TCRdb's table has in-frame clones only and misses some. The sample carries 20,000 to 25,000 clones, around 93% recorded once. As to time point: 12 to 13 months of natalizumab therapy. The material sequenced was PBMCs, taken from a patient treated with natalizumab. These receptors all come from a man aged 25-40 years with multiple sclerosis.

The chain employs TRBV9 and TRBJ2-1, with a weak D call TRBD2 (5 bases). Germline values: CDR1 SGDLS, CDR2 YYNGEE. The CDR3 has 14 residues. V was cut by 4 bases and J by 7 bases, with 15 bases left in between. For the CDR3, the DNA is TGTGCCAGCAGCCCGCGGGTCGTCGGGAATGAGCAGTTCTTC. Amino acids: CASSPRVVGNEQFF.

This chain connects TRBV29-1 to TRBJ2-7; 9 bases agree with TRBD1. This CDR3 is built from 15 residues. With 0 bases clipped from V and 2 bases from J, the junction kept 5 bases outside the gene matches. Germline CDR1 SQVTM, CDR2 ANQGSEA. CDR3 DNA: TGCAGCGTTGAAGAAGAAGGACAGGGGCCCTACGAGCAGTACTTC. Its translation: CSVEEEGQGPYEQYF.

The V and J genes are TRBV23-1 and TRBJ2-5; D is unresolved. TRBV23-1 is given ORF status, its function remaining uncertain. This CDR3 is built from 13 residues. The ends were cut back, 7 bases at V and 3 bases at J, with 12 bases in the middle. The CDR3 is CASIPYGEETQYF. CDR3 nucleotide sequence: TGCGCCAGCATCCCATACGGCGAAGAGACCCAGTACTTC.

This clone was counted a single time. V is TRBV7-2 and J is TRBJ2-5; maybe TRBD2 (5 bases). Germline assignment: CDR1 SGHTA and CDR2 FQGNSA. Trimming removed 2 bases at V and 5 bases at J, with 12 bases between. The CDR3 spans 14 residues. The CDR3 loop is CASSLSRGRETQYF. The DNA for the CDR3 is TGTGCCAGCAGCTTATCTCGGGGTCGGGAGACCCAGTACTTC.

The chain links TRBV4-1 to TRBJ1-5, with D possibly being TRBD1 (5 bases). The germline CDR1 and CDR2 sequences are MGHRA and YSYEKL. V dropped 1 base and J dropped 5 bases, with 9 bases sitting between them. This CDR3 region has 14 residues. The CDR3 bases are TGCGCCAGCAGCCAAGCCCAGGGCGATCAGCCCCAGCATTTT. Protein product: CASSQAQGDQPQHF.

The chain recombines TRBV27 with TRBJ2-5; maybe TRBD2 (6 bases). The CDR3 runs 17 residues. Trimming left V 1 base short and J 7 bases short, with 22 bases between. CDR1 is MNHEY, CDR2 SMNVEV, per germline (reference sequence). CDR3 protein: CASSLYQAGFGFGTQYF. In nucleotides, the CDR3 is TGTGCCAGCAGTTTATATCAGGCGGGGTTCGGGTTTGGGACCCAGTACTTC.